Listed below are T cell receptor beta chains from one sample, sequenced in a study of T cell responses to AZD1222 COVID-19 vaccine. Assay used: immunoSEQ multiplex PCR; TCRdb lists only in-frame clones, some missing. The sample has around 130,000 clones, approximately 94% seen once. The sequenced sample was peripheral blood, obtained on day 0 of AZD1222 vaccination. The receptors shown here come from an adult in good health. Each CDR3 is given without its conserved first and last residue.

>TRBV27|TRBJ1-5
ASSFFWGPDSNQPQH
>TRBV28|TRBJ2-2
ASAATGGGELF
>TRBV28|TRBJ2-2
ASSYGPTGELF
>TRBV18|TRBJ1-2
ASSPDRAYGYT
>TRBV10-3|TRBJ1-1
AISDFTGSTEAF
>TRBV24-1|TRBJ1-2
ATSDSSTRYGYT
>TRBV19|TRBJ2-7
ASSLEWGTYEQY
>TRBV6-4|TRBJ2-7
ALPTPNEGEQY
>TRBV19|TRBJ2-7
ASSMRTGQHSYEQY
>TRBV5-8|TRBJ1-6
ASSMMRGRQGARNSPLH
>TRBV9|TRBJ2-2
ASSPSGNWNSGELF
>TRBV5-8|TRBJ1-1
ASSLNRLNTEAF
>TRBV7-2|TRBJ2-3
ASSLIGGLLPDTQY
>TRBV7-2|TRBJ1-3
ASSLVAGAGNTIY
>TRBV7-3|TRBJ2-2
ASSPRAGRNTGELF
>TRBV10-3|TRBJ2-1
AIRKTGSHNEQF
>TRBV5-4|TRBJ2-7
ASSLVGTGGYEQY
>TRBV19|TRBJ2-2
ASTTGTDETGELF
>TRBV28|TRBJ1-5
ASTRGGAGNQPQH
>TRBV4-1|TRBJ1-1
ASRWGRGTEAF
>TRBV28|TRBJ1-2
ASSSTRTGGIHYGYT
>TRBV7-2|TRBJ1-1
ASSFRGQDAF
>TRBV6-5|TRBJ1-1
ASRRTGNTEAF
>TRBV2|TRBJ1-1
ASMQQPRRNTEAF
>TRBV9|TRBJ2-7
ASSVGDGDYEQY
>TRBV29-1|TRBJ2-5
SVRSIGTQY
>TRBV15|TRBJ2-7
ATSGLGQQNYEQY
>TRBV5-8|TRBJ2-3
ASSPGRYLLTDTQY
>TRBV20-1|TRBJ1-5
SASVQGNSNQPQH